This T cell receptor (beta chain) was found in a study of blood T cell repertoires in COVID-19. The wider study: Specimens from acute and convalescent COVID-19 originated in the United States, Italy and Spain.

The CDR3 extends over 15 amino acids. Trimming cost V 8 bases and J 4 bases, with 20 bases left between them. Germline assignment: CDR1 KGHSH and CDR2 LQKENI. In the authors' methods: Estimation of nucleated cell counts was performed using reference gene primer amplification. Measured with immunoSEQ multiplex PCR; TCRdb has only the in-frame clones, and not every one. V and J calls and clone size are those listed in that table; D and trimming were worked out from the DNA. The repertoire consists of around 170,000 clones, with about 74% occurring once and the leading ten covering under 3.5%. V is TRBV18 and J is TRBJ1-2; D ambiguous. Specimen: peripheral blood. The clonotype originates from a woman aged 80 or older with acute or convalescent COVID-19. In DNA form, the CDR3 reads TGTGCCAGCGTTCCCCGCTCAGAAGGGAGCTATGGCTACACCTTC. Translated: CASVPRSEGSYGYTF. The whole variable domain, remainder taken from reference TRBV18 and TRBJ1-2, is NAGVMQNPRHLVRRRGQEARLRCSPMKGHSHVYWYRQLPEEGLKFMVYLQKENIIDESGMPKERFSAEFPKEGPSILRIQQVVRGDSAAYFCASVPRSEGSYGYTFGSGTRLTVV.